Below, 26 T cell receptor beta chains from the same sample are listed, as sequenced in a study of T cell repertoires in cytomegalovirus infection. MiXCR was run by TCRdb on the reads, yielding one entry per CDR3 protein. The sample includes about 830,000 distinct CDR3 sequences, 30% to 35% seen only once; the top ten take under 15%. The antigens these receptors bind are not known. The sample was cultured CD8+ T cells from PBMCs, taken from culture after CMV antigen stimulation. These receptors originate from a human donor in good health (CMV status not recorded). Some clones in this sample may be carry-over from other donors' samples.

This clonotype was seen more than once but under ten times. The genes are TRBV4-1 and TRBJ2-1; a weak D match, TRBD2 (6 bases). CDR3 length: 14 residues. Trimming removed 1 base at V and 10 bases at J, with 14 bases between. Germline values: CDR1 MGHRA, CDR2 YSYEKL. CDR3 sequence: CASSQATSRYEQFF. In DNA, the CDR3 is TGCGCCAGCAGCCAAGCGACTAGTCGTTACGAGCAGTTCTTC.

In regard to this clonotype: Mismatch with germline at one junction end may stem from a read error. The V gene is TRBV7-7, the J gene TRBJ2-3; D not certain. Germline CDR1 and CDR2: SSHAT and FNYEAQ (reference sequence). CDR3 size: 15 residues. CDR3 nucleotides: TGTGCTAGCAGCTTAGCACTCGGTGGCACAGATACGCAGTATTTT. Translating gives CASSLALGGTDTQYF.

The sample holds a few counts of this clonotype. The chain uses TRBV7-6 and TRBJ2-3, with TRBD2 identical over 8 bases. Germline V gene data show CDR1 as SGHVS and CDR2 as FNYEAQ. The ends lost 2 bases at V and 3 bases at J; junction bases unmatched: 7. The CDR3 is made up of 16 amino acids. CDR3: CASSLTAGGGTDTQYF. CDR3 in DNA: TGTGCCAGCAGCTTAACCGCCGGGGGGGGGACAGATACGCAGTATTTT.

The chain couples TRBV7-9 to TRBJ2-2; D is uncertain. The V end lost 2 bases, the J end lost 0 bases, and 7 bases lay between the germline ends. The V gene's germline CDR1 is SEHNR and CDR2 FQNEAQ (reference sequence). The CDR3 contains 15 residues. The CDR3 loop is CASSLRAPNTGELFF. The CDR3 DNA reads TGTGCCAGCAGCTTAAGGGCCCCGAACACCGGGGAGCTGTTTTTT.

This rearrangement joins TRBV23-1 to TRBJ2-3; no definite D call. TRBV23-1 belongs to the ORF category, with a function that is uncertain. Trimming removed 6 bases at V and 2 bases at J, with 15 bases between. This CDR3 region has 15 residues. The CDR3 DNA reads TGCGCCAGCAGCCACCATAGGCACTACACAGATACGCAGTATTTT. Its translation is CASSHHRHYTDTQYF.

This clonotype came up a few times. The chain uses TRBV15 and TRBJ2-2, with D unclear. Germline V lookup: CDR1 LNHNV, CDR2 YYDKDF (reference sequence). V was trimmed by 3 bases and J by 4 bases, leaving 12 bases between them. CDR3 length: 15 amino acids. This chain's CDR3 is CATSSLRPVTGELFF. CDR3 nucleotide sequence: TGTGCCACCAGCAGTCTTCGTCCCGTCACCGGGGAGCTGTTTTTT.

The J gene is TRBJ2-7, the V gene TRBV25-1, with a possible D match to TRBD2 (6 bases). This CDR3 has 15 residues. Germline V lookup: CDR1 MGHDK, CDR2 SYGVNS. V dropped 6 bases and J dropped 5 bases, with 20 bases sitting between them. The CDR3 DNA follows: TGTGCCAGCAGCCGATCGACTAGGGGTGGGAACGAGCAGTACTTC. This gives the protein CASSRSTRGGNEQYF.

This clonotype was detected a few times. The V call is TRBV7-9, the J call TRBJ1-4; 7 bases line up with TRBD1. V trimming: 4 bases; J trimming: 4 bases; junction bases outside the gene matches: 24. From germline, CDR1 is SEHNR and CDR2 FQNEAQ (reference sequence). The CDR3 sequence is 21 residues long. The CDR3 DNA reads TGTGCCAGCAGCTCTGAGTACGCGACAGGGCCCTTACCTCATGGTAATGAAAAACTGTTTTTT. Translated: CASSSEYATGPLPHGNEKLFF.

This clonotype was counted ten times or more. This chain links TRBV7-8 with TRBJ2-1; 9 bases fit TRBD2. From germline, CDR1 is SGHVS and CDR2 FQNEAQ. CDR3 length: 12 residues. Germline trimming cut 5 bases from V and 14 bases from J; bases unmatched to any gene: 7. The chain's CDR3 is CASSVNSGGEFF. CDR3 DNA sequence: TGTGCCAGCAGCGTAAATAGCGGGGGTGAGTTCTTC.

This clonotype showed up just a few times. The chain links TRBV27 to TRBJ1-5; possibly TRBD1 for D (6 bases). Trimming shortened V by 6 bases and J by 4 bases, and 10 bases separated the two germline ends. CDR1 is MNHEY, CDR2 SMNVEV, per germline (reference sequence). CDR3 length equals 13 residues. The CDR3 spells CASREGGNQPQHF. CDR3 DNA sequence: TGTGCCAGCAGGGAAGGGGGGAATCAGCCCCAGCATTTT.

This chain joins TRBV4-1 and TRBJ2-2; TRBD2 matches 7 bases. From germline, CDR1 is MGHRA and CDR2 YSYEKL. CDR3 length equals 15 residues. V lost 4 bases and J lost 1; bases outside the gene matches: 3. The CDR3 loop reads CASSPGLENTGELFF. The CDR3 DNA sequence: TGCGCCAGCAGCCCCGGACTAGAGAACACCGGGGAGCTGTTTTTT.

This clonotype has just a few counts. This sequence joins TRBV27 and TRBJ2-6; tentatively, D is TRBD1 (6 bases). V was shortened by 11 bases and J by 2 bases, with 16 bases between the two germline ends. Germline V gives CDR1 MNHEY, CDR2 SMNVEV (reference sequence). The CDR3 has 15 amino acids. CDR3 amino acids: CARTAAGAGANVLTF. The CDR3 region has the DNA TGTGCCCGCACGGCCGCAGGGGCTGGGGCCAACGTCCTGACTTTC.

Remarks on this clonotype: An end of the junction does not agree with germline; a read error may underlie this. The rearrangement uses TRBV20-1 and TRBJ1-4; D is unresolved. CDR1 and CDR2 (germline): DFQATT, SNEGSKA (reference sequence). CDR3 length equals 11 residues. The CDR3 nucleotides read TGCAGTGCCCCGATTGAGGAAAAATTGTTTTTT. Translating gives CSAPIEEKLFF.

This clonotype has more than one count but fewer than ten. The chain has TRBV27 and TRBJ2-7; perhaps TRBD1 as D (6 bases). CDR1 and CDR2 from the germline V gene are MNHEY and SMNVEV (reference sequence). V shed 4 bases and J shed 2 bases, with 9 bases lying between them. The CDR3 consists of 13 residues. Here the CDR3 DNA reads TGTGCCAGCAGTTGGGGGACAACCTACGAGCAGTACTTC. Its translation: CASSWGTTYEQYF.

This sequence joins TRBV7-9 and TRBJ1-5; 9 bases are a match to TRBD1. CDR3 size: 15 residues. CDR1 is SEHNR, CDR2 FQNEAQ, per germline (reference sequence). V dropped 5 bases and J dropped 6; count of bases not matched to a gene: 8. For the CDR3, the DNA is TGTGCCAGCAGCCAGGTAGGGACAGGGACTCAGCCCCAGCATTTT. Protein sequence: CASSQVGTGTQPQHF.

This clonotype has a handful of counts. The chain carries TRBV6-2 or TRBV6-3 and TRBJ2-7; D may be TRBD1 or TRBD2 (5 bases each). Germline assignment: CDR1 MNHEY and CDR2 SVGEGT. Trimming removed 11 bases at V and 3 bases at J, with 20 bases between. This CDR3 is 14 amino acids long. This CDR3 reads CAGDLYPYFYEQYV. In DNA form, the CDR3 reads TGTGCCGGGGACCTATACCCCTACTTCTACGAGCAGTACGTC.

The chain uses TRBV12-3 or TRBV12-4 and TRBJ2-2; TRBD1 agrees at 8 bases. The CDR3 has 14 amino acids. V lost 5 bases to trimming and J lost 6 bases; unmatched junction nucleotides: 5. This CDR3 reads CASSPSQGAGELFF. CDR3 bases: TGTGCCAGCAGTCCCTCACAGGGGGCCGGGGAGCTGTTTTTT.

This chain connects TRBV4-3 to TRBJ1-6; TRBD1 is a possible D gene (5 bases). CDR3 length equals 16 residues. V lost 0 bases to trimming and J lost 13 bases, with 19 bases between them. CDR1 is LGHNA, CDR2 YSLEER, per germline. The CDR3 DNA reads as TGCGCCAGCAGCCAAGATCGGGGCGGCCTTATGATCCCCCTCCACTTT. Amino acid sequence: CASSQDRGGLMIPLHF.

The chain recombines TRBV5-1 with TRBJ1-4; D is uncertain. The V gene lost 4 bases and the J gene lost 5 bases, with 12 bases spanning the gap. The CDR3 has 14 amino acids. Per germline, CDR1 SGHRS and CDR2 YFSETQ. CDR3 residues: CASSRGDSNEKLFF. CDR3 in DNA: TGCGCCAGCAGCAGAGGAGATTCCAATGAAAAACTGTTTTTT.

In this sample, this clonotype turned up many times. At one end the junction does not follow the germline gene, possibly because of a read error. The CDR3 DNA is TGTGTCAGCAAAGGGAAGGATGGCTACACCTTC. Translated: CVSKGKDGYTF. V gene TRBV7-6 combines with J gene TRBJ1-2; D remains unclear. CDR1 and CDR2 from the germline V gene are SGHVS and FNYEAQ. The CDR3 loop spans 11 amino acids.

The chain carries TRBV27 and TRBJ2-1; D ambiguous. This CDR3 spans 12 amino acids. Germline loops: CDR1 MNHEY, CDR2 SMNVEV (reference sequence). The germline V and J ends were trimmed by 5 bases and 6 bases, with 8 bases remaining between them. The DNA for the CDR3 is TGTGCCAGCAGTATTACTCCCAATGAGCAGTTCTTC. This translates into CASSITPNEQFF.

The chain recombines TRBV27 with TRBJ2-3; TRBD1 might be the D (5 bases). V was pared by 3 bases and J by 0 bases, with 10 bases between. Germline V CDR1 and CDR2: MNHEY, SMNVEV (reference sequence). CDR3 length: 15 amino acids. The CDR3 sequence is CASSFWGYSTDTQYF. In DNA form, the CDR3 reads TGTGCCAGCAGTTTCTGGGGCTATAGCACAGATACGCAGTATTTT.

This clonotype showed up just a few times. V and J are TRBV3-1 and TRBJ1-6; 9 bases are a match to TRBD1. Germline trimming cut 3 bases from V and 6 bases from J; bases unmatched to any gene: 9. Per the germline V gene, CDR1 is LGHDT and CDR2 is YNNKEL (reference sequence). This CDR3 is built from 17 residues. This CDR3 reads CASSQRDRVARNSPLHF. The CDR3 DNA reads TGTGCCAGCAGCCAGAGGGACAGGGTGGCGCGTAATTCACCCCTCCACTTT.

In its sample, this clonotype was seen a few times. The chain carries TRBV6-1 and TRBJ1-1, with D maybe TRBD1 (6 bases). V was pared by 8 bases and J by 4 bases, with 14 bases between. This CDR3 is built from 13 residues. Germline CDR1 and CDR2: MNHNS and SASEGT. The CDR3 nucleotides are TGTGCCAGCGGTCAGGGGCCATTCACTGAAGCTTTCTTT. Protein sequence: CASGQGPFTEAFF.

This clonotype has a handful of counts. This chain links TRBV19 with TRBJ1-5; 10 bases fit TRBD1. This CDR3 comprises 16 residues. CDR1 and CDR2 from the germline V gene are LNHDA and SQIVND (reference sequence). With V trimmed by 1 base and J by 7 bases, 7 bases remained unmatched. The CDR3 reads CASSIGGQGSYQPQHF. CDR3 DNA sequence: TGTGCCAGTAGTATAGGGGGACAGGGGTCGTACCAGCCCCAGCATTTT. The full variable domain, in which reference TRBV19 and TRBJ1-5 provide the parts outside the CDR3, is DGGITQSPKYLFRKEGQNVTLSCEQNLNHDAMYWYRQDPGQGLRLIYYSQIVNDFQKGDIAEGYSVSREKKESFPLTVTSAQKNPTAFYLCASSIGGQGSYQPQHFGDGTRLSIL.

This clonotype has a handful of counts. The chain has TRBV6-5 and TRBJ2-1, with TRBD1 as a possible D gene (6 bases). Germline V CDR1 and CDR2: MNHEY, SVGAGI. V was trimmed by 2 bases and J by 7 bases, leaving 9 bases between them. CDR3 length: 13 amino acids. The CDR3 protein is CASSYNRANEQFF. CDR3 in DNA: TGTGCCAGCAGTTACAACAGGGCGAATGAGCAGTTCTTC.